Following are 20 T cell receptor beta chains from one sample sequenced in a study of blood T cells in healthy people across ages (dated by TCRdb to the mid-2010s). The protocol used for the library was 5' RACE. For sequencing, an Illumina HiSeq 2500 was employed. The second PCR ran for about 6 to 11 cycles and used a J-beta primer mix along with a sample-barcoded 5' primer. TCRdb's own reprocessing of the public reads used fastp at Q25 and MiXCR and kept productive beta chains. Identical CDR3 proteins give one entry, which carries the most common genes and DNA. A total of roughly 800,000 distinct CDR3 sequences appear in this sample, roughly 64% of them only once. The top ten clones comprise 20% to 25% of the sample. Sequenced material: blood. The receptors come from a man under 40 in good health.

This sequence joins TRBV20-1 and TRBJ2-7, with 12 nucleotides matching TRBD2. Germline V lookup: CDR1 DFQATT, CDR2 SNEGSKA (reference sequence). The V gene end was trimmed by 1 base and the J gene end by 4 bases; junction bases not matched to a gene: 8. The CDR3 length is 16 residues. The CDR3 protein is CSARVLAGGKRYEQYF. For the CDR3, the DNA is TGCAGTGCTAGAGTTCTAGCGGGGGGGAAAAGATACGAGCAGTACTTC.

This clonotype appeared many times. This chain links TRBV7-9 with TRBJ1-2; TRBD1 might be the D (5 bases). Per germline, CDR1 SEHNR and CDR2 FQNEAQ (reference sequence). Trimming left V 5 bases short and J 8 bases short, with 12 bases between. CDR3 length equals 12 residues. CDR3 DNA: TGTGCCAGCAGCCCCGGGACGAAAGGCTACACCTTC. Its protein is CASSPGTKGYTF.

Points on this clonotype: This may be a read error, as it is one base from a much larger clone. V is TRBV10-3 and J is TRBJ2-3; 13 bases align to TRBD2. This CDR3 has 18 amino acids. Germline V lookup: CDR1 ENHRY, CDR2 SYGVKD. V lost 0 bases and J lost 4; bases outside the gene matches: 7. CDR3 coding DNA: TGTGCCATCAGTGAGTCAGGAGGGACTAGCGGGGACGCAGATACGCAGTATTTT. This translates into CAISESGGTSGDADTQYF.

The chain employs TRBV7-9 and TRBJ1-2; D remains ambiguous. Trimming pared 8 bases from V and 10 bases from J, leaving 20 bases between. The CDR3 runs 13 residues. CDR1 is SEHNR and CDR2 is FQNEAQ in the germline V gene (reference sequence). The CDR3 region is CASPKTSEASYTF. The CDR3 bases are TGTGCCAGCCCTAAAACCAGCGAGGCCTCCTACACCTTC.

This chain connects TRBV20-1 to TRBJ1-2; 8 nucleotides match TRBD1. V gave up 6 bases and J gave up 6 bases; unmatched junction bases: 9. This CDR3 contains 13 residues. CDR1 is DFQATT and CDR2 is SNEGSKA in the germline V gene (reference sequence). The CDR3 sequence: CSATRQGRDGYTF. The CDR3 nucleotides are TGCAGTGCGACCAGACAGGGGCGGGATGGCTACACCTTC.

The chain joins TRBV30 to TRBJ1-6, with 7 bases matching TRBD1. Germline values: CDR1 GTSNPN, CDR2 SVGIG (reference sequence). J lost 5 bases, V lost 5 bases, and 6 bases had no gene match. The CDR3 covers 14 residues. In DNA form, the CDR3 reads TGTGCCTGGGACCGGGACAGCAATAATTCACCCCTCCACTTT. Its translation: CAWDRDSNNSPLHF.

The CDR3 DNA sequence: TGTGCCAGCAGCCGACAAACCGGGACAGCATACACAGATACGCAGTATTTT. Translation: CASSRQTGTAYTDTQYF. This chain connects TRBV7-2 to TRBJ2-3; 7 bases agree with TRBD1. The CDR3 length is 17 residues. The germline V gene has CDR1 SGHTA and CDR2 FQGNSA. Trimming removed 5 bases from V and 2 bases from J; junction bases left unmatched: 13.

The V gene is TRBV2, the J gene TRBJ1-1, with TRBD1 matching over 7 bases. CDR1 is SNHLY and CDR2 is FYNNEI in the germline V gene. With V trimmed by 6 bases and J by 8 bases, 9 bases remained unmatched. The CDR3 is made up of 13 amino acids. The CDR3 nucleotides read TGTGCCAGCAGCTACTCGGGACAGCCGGAAGCTTTCTTT. It encodes CASSYSGQPEAFF.

This clonotype was detected only once. The V gene is TRBV29-1, the J gene TRBJ2-2; D gene unclear. The length of the CDR3 is 12 residues. V dropped 5 bases and J dropped 1 base, with 5 bases sitting between them. From germline, CDR1 is SQVTM and CDR2 ANQGSEA. The chain's CDR3 is CSVNENTGELFF. For the CDR3, the DNA is TGCAGCGTTAACGAGAACACCGGGGAGCTGTTTTTT.

This clonotype has more than one count but fewer than ten. A much larger clone differs from this one at a single base, so this may be a read error. This chain links TRBV7-2 with TRBJ2-7; D is possibly TRBD1 (6 bases). V lost 5 bases and J 5 bases, leaving 16 bases between the germline ends. This CDR3 has 14 residues. Germline CDR1 SGHTA, CDR2 FQGNSA. CDR3 in DNA: TGTGCCAGCAGCGTTTCCGCACAGGGTGACGAGCAGTACTTC. It codes for CASSVSAQGDEQYF.

This chain connects TRBV7-2 to TRBJ1-6; 10 bases match TRBD1. CDR1 SGHTA and CDR2 FQGNSA come from the germline V gene. This CDR3 comprises 16 residues. The V segment lost 5 bases and the J segment 4 bases; nucleotides outside the gene matches: 5. CDR3 in amino acids: CASSQDRGSYNSPLHF. The CDR3 nucleotides read TGTGCCAGCAGCCAGGACAGGGGGAGTTATAATTCACCCCTCCACTTT.

This clonotype was found a few times. This sequence may be a read error, since a much larger clone differs from it by one base. The chain uses TRBV11-1 and TRBJ2-7; D might be TRBD1 (6 bases). Trimming took off 5 bases at V and 5 bases at J, with 16 bases between the two ends. The CDR3 consists of 14 residues. The germline V gene has CDR1 SGHAT and CDR2 FQDESV (reference sequence). CDR3 region: CASSVRGFADEQYF. CDR3 DNA sequence: TGTGCCAGCAGCGTCAGGGGTTTTGCGGACGAGCAGTACTTC.

The J gene is TRBJ2-5, the V gene TRBV5-1; D not certain. The V gene's germline CDR1 is SGHRS and CDR2 YFSETQ. The ends were cut back, 1 base at V and 11 bases at J, with 15 bases in the middle. The CDR3 is 13 amino acids. The CDR3 DNA reads as TGCGCCAGCAGCTTGATTCGAGGTGGTGAGCAGTACTTC. Amino acid sequence: CASSLIRGGEQYF.

This chain joins TRBV7-2 and TRBJ2-5; no clear D gene. V gave up 6 bases and J gave up 5 bases, with 7 bases separating them. Germline loops: CDR1 SGHTA, CDR2 FQGNSA. The CDR3 sequence is 11 residues long. CDR3 loop: CASRQGETQYF. The CDR3 DNA sequence: TGTGCCAGCAGACAAGGGGAGACCCAGTACTTC.

This clonotype showed up just once. This chain connects TRBV20-1 to TRBJ2-4; 9 bases are a match to TRBD2. The tail of the sequence fits TRBJ2-5 better, so the J call may be wrong. The CDR3 sequence is 13 residues long. The V gene's germline CDR1 is DFQATT and CDR2 SNEGSKA (reference sequence). This CDR3 is CSATAGGGETQYF. The CDR3 DNA sequence: TGCAGTGCAACAGCGGGGGGCGGAGAGACCCAGTACTTC.

In its sample, this clonotype was seen a few times. This chain uses TRBV20-1 with TRBJ1-2; D gene uncertain. Between the trimmed V and J ends, which lost 6 bases and 6 bases, there was a span of 17 bases. The CDR3 has 13 amino acids. CDR1 is DFQATT and CDR2 is SNEGSKA in the germline V gene (reference sequence). This CDR3 is CSATVGLTHGYTF. CDR3 nucleotide sequence: TGCAGTGCAACCGTAGGACTTACCCATGGCTACACCTTC.

The gene calls are TRBV20-1 and TRBJ1-1; possibly TRBD1 for D (5 bases). Germline CDR1 reads DFQATT; CDR2 reads SNEGSKA (reference sequence). Deletions cut 6 bases from V and 0 bases from J, with 17 bases between. CDR3 size: 15 residues. The CDR3 nucleotides are TGCAGTGCGTCAGCCGGTAGGACACTGAACACTGAAGCTTTCTTT. Translation: CSASAGRTLNTEAFF.

This clonotype was detected a few times. This chain joins TRBV7-2 and TRBJ2-7, with 7 positions matching TRBD1. CDR1 and CDR2 from the germline V gene are SGHTA and FQGNSA. The CDR3 length is 15 residues. The V gene end was trimmed by 0 bases and the J gene end by 3 bases; junction bases not matched to a gene: 5. The CDR3, as DNA: TGTGCCAGCAGCTTAGCGGGACAGTACGGCTACGAGCAGTACTTC. Amino acid sequence: CASSLAGQYGYEQYF.

This chain connects TRBV12-3 or TRBV12-4 to TRBJ1-5; tentatively, D is TRBD1 (6 bases). The CDR3 consists of 15 residues. V was clipped by 0 bases and J by 5 bases, with 11 bases between them. DNA for the CDR3: TGTGCCAGCAGTTTAGCGAGCAGGGGCGATCAGCCCCAGCATTTT. Protein: CASSLASRGDQPQHF.

The rearrangement links TRBV25-1 to TRBJ1-4; D call uncertain. Germline lookup yields CDR1 MGHDK and CDR2 SYGVNS. The CDR3 has 14 residues. Trimming left V 4 bases short and J 5 bases short, with 11 bases between. CDR3 sequence: CASSVGGYNEKLFF. The DNA of the CDR3 is TGTGCCAGCAGTGTCGGAGGATACAATGAAAAACTGTTTTTT.